The rows below give T cell receptor beta chains drawn from one sample of a study of post-analysis software for immune sequencing data. TCRdb re-called the PCR reads with MiXCR, one entry per CDR3 protein. The sample includes 750,000 to 950,000 distinct CDR3 sequences, about 57% of them seen just once. The sequenced material came from blood. The receptors shown here come from a girl between 10 and 17 years old with multiple sclerosis. CDR3s include the opening cysteine and the closing phenylalanine or tryptophan. D genes are given only for firm matches. Expanded clones are given a class, and other clones once, few, many or no size at all.

abundance,j_gene,d_gene,v_gene,CDR3nt,CDR3aa
NA,TRBJ1-4,NA,TRBV28,TGTGCCAGCAGTTTAGTTGCTGGAGCGTTGGGTGCGGCTAATGAAAAACTGTTTTTT,CASSLVAGALGAANEKLFF
few,TRBJ1-2,TRBD1,TRBV6-5,TGTGCCAGCAGTTACTCGCGAGTGACAGGGGCAGACCCTAACTATGGCTACACCTTC,CASSYSRVTGADPNYGYTF
NA,TRBJ2-7,NA,TRBV21-1,TGTGCCAGCAGCAAAAATAGGACTAGCGGACCCTACGAGCAGTACTTC,CASSKNRTSGPYEQYF
NA,TRBJ2-1,TRBD2,TRBV15,TGTGCCACCACCCCGACTAGCGGGGGGGCCGAAGAGCAGTTCTTC,CATTPTSGGAEEQFF
once,TRBJ2-4,NA,TRBV6-5,TGTGCCAGCCCCCAGGGTACCTACGAGGAGTACTTC,CASPQGTYEEYF
NA,TRBJ2-7,TRBD2,TRBV20-1,TGCAGTGCTAGAAACCCTGGCGGGAGGTTGAACGAGCAGTACTTC,CSARNPGGRLNEQYF
NA,TRBJ2-5,NA,TRBV20-1,TGCAGTGCTAGTCCCGGGGAATGGGAGACCCAGTACTTC,CSASPGEWETQYF
few,TRBJ2-7,NA,TRBV11-1,TGTGCCAGCAGCCCACCGAGAGCTAGCTTCCACGAGCAGTACTTC,CASSPPRASFHEQYF
NA,TRBJ2-1,NA,TRBV12-3/TRBV12-4,TGTGCCAGCAGTTTTGGGGCTAGTAGTAGAAGTCTGTTCTTC,CASSFGASSRSLFF
NA,TRBJ2-5,NA,TRBV15,TGTGCCACCAGCAGAGGGAAAGCAGCCCAAGAGACCCAGTACTTC,CATSRGKAAQETQYF
NA,TRBJ2-3,NA,TRBV29-1,TGCAGCGTTGAACCCGGACTCCCAGATACGCAGTATTTT,CSVEPGLPDTQYF